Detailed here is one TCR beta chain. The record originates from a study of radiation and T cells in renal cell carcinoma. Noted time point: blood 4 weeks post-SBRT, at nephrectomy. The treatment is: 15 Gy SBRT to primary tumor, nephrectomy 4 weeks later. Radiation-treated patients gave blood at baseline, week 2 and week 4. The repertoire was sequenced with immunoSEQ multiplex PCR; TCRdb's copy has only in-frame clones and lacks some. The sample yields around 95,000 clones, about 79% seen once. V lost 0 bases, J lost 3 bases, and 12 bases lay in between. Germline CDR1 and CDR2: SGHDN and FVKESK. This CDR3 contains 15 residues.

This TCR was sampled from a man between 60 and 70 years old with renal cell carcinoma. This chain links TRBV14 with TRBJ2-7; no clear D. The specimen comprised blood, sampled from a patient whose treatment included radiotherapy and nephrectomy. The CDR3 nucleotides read TGTGCCAGCAGCCAAGATCTCACCTGGAGCTACGAGCAGTACTTC. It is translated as CASSQDLTWSYEQYF.